This TCR beta chain stems from a study of coeliac disease. Findings and limits, study-wide: Control samples showed higher TRB and TRG clonality than intraepithelial and lamina propria samples in active celiac disease. The authors considered this approach unsuitable for unbiased detection of gliadin-specific T cells.

TCRdb's table, derived via immunoSEQ multiplex PCR, lists solely in-frame clones and lacks some. This sample has 5,700 or so clones, with 50% to 70% found just once. A word on this clone: Antigen: not known.

The source material was intraepithelial lymphocytes from the gut. The origin of this receptor is a woman aged 30 to 39 with active celiac disease.

As DNA, the CDR3 is TGTGCCAGCAGCCCGACGGATTGGGGACAGGGTGCCCACGAGCAGTACTTC. Translated: CASSPTDWGQGAHEQYF. The rearrangement uses TRBV7-8 and TRBJ2-7; TRBD1 matches 9 bases. The germline CDR1 and CDR2 sequences are SGHVS and FQNEAQ. The CDR3 totals 17 residues. V was pared by 5 bases and J by 5 bases, with 16 bases of the junction left unmatched.